What follows are 3 T cell receptor beta chains derived from one specimen sequenced in a study of blood T cell repertoires in COVID-19 (dated by TCRdb to 2018 to 2020). The library was built by means of the immunoSEQ multiplex PCR assay. TCRdb provides this immuneACCESS table in a form limited to in-frame rearrangements. Some clones are lacking; in checked studies, under half of them reflect an unresolved V gene, and why the rest are absent is not known. Within this sample are some 240,000 clones, with about 86% of them counted one time only. The ten largest clones take up under 4.5% of the sample. The sequenced sample was PBMCs or T cells enriched from blood (not recorded which). These TCRs come from a man aged 25 to 40 with acute COVID-19.

The chain uses TRBV6-1 and TRBJ2-7, with 11 bases identical to TRBD2. V gave up 4 bases and J gave up 1 base; unmatched junction bases: 3. The CDR3 sequence is 15 residues long. Germline V gene data show CDR1 as MNHNS and CDR2 as SASEGT. CDR3 protein: CASSARLAGSYEQYV. CDR3 nucleotides: TGTGCCAGCAGTGCGAGACTAGCGGGGTCCTACGAGCAGTACGTC.

Of note for this clone: Relative to the germline gene, one junction end is altered; a read error may explain this. V is TRBV5-1 and J is TRBJ2-1; TRBD2 is a possible D gene (5 bases). The CDR3 has 17 amino acids. Germline CDR1 is SGHRS and CDR2 is YFSETQ. The CDR3 reads CASSLASVGESYNEQFF. CDR3 nucleotides: TGTGCCAGCAGCTTGGCCAGTGTGGGAGAGTCCTACAATGAGCAGTTCTTC.

The J gene is TRBJ2-3, the V gene TRBV24-1; 7 bases align to TRBD2. V dropped 3 bases and J dropped 2; count of bases not matched to a gene: 13. CDR1 and CDR2 from the germline V gene are KGHDR and SFDVKD. The CDR3 has 18 amino acids. Written as DNA, the CDR3 is TGTGCCACCAGTGATGGCCCATGGGAGGGAACTTACACAGATACGCAGTATTTT. Its translation: CATSDGPWEGTYTDTQYF.